The clone carrying this TCR beta chain appeared a single time. Sequenced by immunoSEQ multiplex PCR; TCRdb stores in-frame clones only, minus some. Among roughly 2.5 million clones listed, about 92% were seen once. The sample comes from a study of shared clonotypes between healthy human individuals. Germline CDR1 SGHAT, CDR2 FQNNGV. The CDR3 extends over 16 amino acids. V gave up 0 bases and J gave up 11 bases, with 22 bases separating them. The sequenced sample consisted of naive CD4+ T cells sorted from blood. Subset meaning: CD45RA+ positively selected. The clonotype originates from a man aged 18 to 29 in good health. V usage is TRBV11-2 and J usage is TRBJ1-1; possible D gene TRBD1, 5 bases. The CDR3 DNA is TGTGCCAGCAGCTTAGATACCGGGACGGCGGTAGGAATGGCTTTCTTT. Translated: CASSLDTGTAVGMAFF.